The source of this T cell receptor (beta chain) is a study of shared clonotypes between healthy human individuals. The CDR3 extends over 14 amino acids. The ends were cut back, 4 bases at V and 6 bases at J, with 15 bases in the middle. Germline assignment: CDR1 SGHAT and CDR2 FQDESV (reference sequence). General study results and limits: Naive CD4 clonotypes were shared across several donors at roughly 4.6%.

CD8 cells classed as naive were CD45RO-negative and positively selected for CCR7, excluding terminally differentiated effector memory CD45RA+ cells. Worth noting for this clone: Its antigen is not identified.

Clones were read by immunoSEQ multiplex PCR, and TCRdb kept only the in-frame ones, dropping some. This sample has millions of clones; approximately 95% occur once, and the top ten carry around 1.1%. This TCR came from a man aged 18-30 years in good health. The chain uses TRBV11-1 and TRBJ1-1, with a possible D match to TRBD1 (6 bases). The material sequenced was naive CD8+ T cells sorted from blood. CDR3 in amino acids: CASSYRASGAEAFF. The CDR3 DNA sequence: TGTGCCAGCAGCTACAGGGCGAGTGGCGCTGAAGCTTTCTTT.